Listed below are T cell receptor beta chains from one sample, sequenced in a study of low-dose radiotherapy and immunotherapy resistance in tumors. TCRdb reprocessed the reads with MiXCR, giving one entry per CDR3 protein. The data show about 60,000 distinct CDR3 sequences, roughly 23% seen once. The sequencing here drew on PBMCs, taken after low-dose radiotherapy plus immunotherapy. The receptors shown here come from a male donor with prostate cancer. Both conserved end residues are part of each CDR3. Where a row states a size, it is once, few, many or the class of an expanded clone; other rows omit it.

abundance	v_gene	j_gene	CDR3aa
many	TRBV5-1	TRBJ2-3	CASSLQDRGTDTQYF
many	TRBV4-1	TRBJ2-7	CASSQDLAGFRYEQYF
many	TRBV30	TRBJ2-7	CAWDSGGNEQYF
many	TRBV6-2/TRBV6-3	TRBJ2-1	CASTLWEGANEQFF
many	TRBV20-1	TRBJ1-5	CSARDGQGYQPQHF
-	TRBV11-2	TRBJ2-3	CASNRAATDTQYF
many	TRBV19	TRBJ2-7	CASSPGLAGGDHEQYF
many	TRBV6-2/TRBV6-3	TRBJ2-7	CASSENWLAGGKLYEQYF
many	TRBV9	TRBJ1-1	CASSGGSNQNTEAFF
many	TRBV10-3	TRBJ2-2	CATGGTTGGAGGAAGELFF
many	TRBV4-1	TRBJ1-4	CASSPRQGANEKLFF
many	TRBV30	TRBJ1-2	CAWNRSYYGYTF
many	TRBV20-1	TRBJ2-5	CSARLTSASQETQYF
many	TRBV28	TRBJ1-3	CASTLWDGSGNTIYF
many	TRBV5-1	TRBJ2-3	CASSLAWLDTQYF
-	TRBV6-2/TRBV6-3	TRBJ2-6	CASSKGPTGDYSGANVLTF